A selection of T cell receptor beta chains follows, all from one sample in a study of cytomegalovirus exposure and HLA in healthy donors. Some clones are missing from TCRdb's copy, which holds only in-frame ones; the method was immunoSEQ multiplex PCR. The profile shows 90,000 to 150,000 clones, 65% to 80% of them singletons. The sample was PBMCs. The receptors were sampled from a woman aged 40 to 50 in good health and CMV-seropositive. Both conserved end residues are part of each CDR3. D genes are given only for firm matches. Size values are once, few and many counts, or a class for expanded clones, and some rows have none.

- few TRBJ1-4 TRBV4-3 TGCGCCAGCAGCCAAGGTGGGGGAGGGAGTGAAAAACTGTTTTTT CASSQGGGGSEKLFF
- - TRBJ2-1 TRBV19 TGTGCCAGTCAAGGGAGCTCCTACAATGAGCAGTTCTTC CASQGSSYNEQFF
TRBD2 - TRBJ2-1 TRBV9 TGTGCCAGCAGCGTAGCGGGGACTAGTCGGGATGAGCAGTTCTTC CASSVAGTSRDEQFF
TRBD2 - TRBJ2-3 TRBV30 TGTGCCTGGAGTGTACAGGGACTAGCGGGGGGGCCTCAGGGCACAGATACGCAGTATTTT CAWSVQGLAGGPQGTDTQYF
TRBD1 - TRBJ1-2 TRBV7-9 TGTGCCAGCACCGGGGACAGAGTCTATGGCTACACCTTC CASTGDRVYGYTF
- few TRBJ2-1 TRBV28 TGTGCCAGCAGTTTTGGGGGGTACTCCTACAATGAGCAGTTCTTC CASSFGGYSYNEQFF
TRBD2 - TRBJ2-3 TRBV25-1 TGTGCCAGCAGTGATTTAGCGGGGGGGCCGAGAGATACGCAGTATTTT CASSDLAGGPRDTQYF
- - TRBJ1-1 TRBV5-1 TGCGCCAGCAGCTTGTACAGGATGAACACTGAAGCTTTCTTT CASSLYRMNTEAFF
TRBD1 - TRBJ1-3 TRBV7-3 TGTGCCAGCAGCTTAGCAGGTCCACAGGGGGCAGCGGGAAACACCATATATTTT CASSLAGPQGAAGNTIYF
- few TRBJ1-2 TRBV28 TGTGCCAGCAGCCCAGGGGACCGAGGCTACACCTTC CASSPGDRGYTF
- few TRBJ1-4 TRBV5-1 TGCGCCAGCAGCTTGGGTGGGCTTGCAACTAATGAAAAACTGTTTTTT CASSLGGLATNEKLFF
- - TRBJ1-2 TRBV12-2 TGTGCAAGTCGCCCGAACTCGGGTGGCTACACCTTC CASRPNSGGYTF
TRBD1 once TRBJ1-2 TRBV9 TGTGCCAGCAGCCCGAGTCCCGGGACAGGGGCGAATGGCTACACCTTC CASSPSPGTGANGYTF
TRBD1 few TRBJ2-5 TRBV5-1 TGCGCCAGCAGCTTGGGGGGGACAGGGGGAGAGACCCAGTACTTC CASSLGGTGGETQYF
TRBD1 - TRBJ1-2 TRBV27 TGTGCCAGCAGCATGACAGGGACCCATGGCTACACCTTC CASSMTGTHGYTF
TRBD1 - TRBJ1-2 TRBV6-5 TGTGCCAGCAGTCGTTCTGACAGGGAGTATGGCTACACCTTC CASSRSDREYGYTF
- - TRBJ1-6 TRBV19 TGTGCCAGTGGCGGCAGGGCGAGTTCACCCCTCCACTTT CASGGRASSPLHF
TRBD2 - TRBJ2-2 TRBV14 TGTGCCAGCAGCGTCGCGGGAGGAGGCACCGGGGAGCTGTTTTTT CASSVAGGGTGELFF
- - TRBJ2-6 TRBV28 TGTGCCAGCAGTTTAACTGCGGGATCTGGGGCCAACGTCCTGACTTTC CASSLTAGSGANVLTF
TRBD2 - TRBJ2-7 TRBV9 TGTGCCAGCAGCGCCGGACTAGCGGGTTCCTACGAGCAGTACTTC CASSAGLAGSYEQYF
TRBD1 - TRBJ1-2 TRBV6-1 TGTGCCAGCATTAAGACAGGGACCGACTATGGCTACACCTTC CASIKTGTDYGYTF
- - TRBJ2-7 TRBV4-3 TGCGCCAGCAGCCAAGATGTGCAGTCTTACGAGCAGTACTTC CASSQDVQSYEQYF
- - TRBJ2-7 TRBV28 TGTGCCAGCAGTTTGTATTTGGCCCCCGGACTTCCCTACGAGCAGTACTTC CASSLYLAPGLPYEQYF
- - TRBJ1-1 TRBV7-2 TGTGCCAGCAGCTTTGGAATGCGGGGGGGCACTGAAGCTTTCTTT CASSFGMRGGTEAFF
- - TRBJ2-7 TRBV7-9 TGTGCCAGCAGCATATCCTACGAGCAGTACTTC CASSISYEQYF
- - TRBJ1-2 TRBV11-2 TGTGCCAGCAGCTTAGTCGTGGGTAGCGGCTATGGCTACACCTTC CASSLVVGSGYGYTF
TRBD2 few TRBJ2-5 TRBV9 TGTGCCAGCAGCCCTAGCGGAGCCCAAGAGACCCAGTACTTC CASSPSGAQETQYF
- - TRBJ2-5 TRBV25-1 TGTGCCAGCAGTCCCCAGGGGAAAAAAGAGACCCAGTACTTC CASSPQGKKETQYF
- - TRBJ1-4 TRBV6-5 TGTGCCAGCAGTGAGGACAGAAGCCGAGAAAAACTGTTTTTT CASSEDRSREKLFF
- - TRBJ2-3 TRBV19 TGTGCCAGTAGTACATCTACAGGCTCTAGCACAGATACGCAGTATTTT CASSTSTGSSTDTQYF
TRBD1 - TRBJ2-3 TRBV5-6 TGTGCCAGCAGCATGACAGGGGGCGCAGATACGCAGTATTTT CASSMTGGADTQYF
- few TRBJ2-2 TRBV30 TGTGCCTGGAGGGTAGGGAGTTCCACCGGGGAGCTGTTTTTT CAWRVGSSTGELFF
- - TRBJ1-3 TRBV6-5 TGTGCCAGCAGGGGGGGAGGGGGAAACACCATATATTTT CASRGGGGNTIYF
- - TRBJ1-1 TRBV18 TGTGCCAGCTCACCACTTTTAGGCGGGGCCAACGCTGAAGCTTTCTTT CASSPLLGGANAEAFF
TRBD1 - TRBJ2-7 TRBV5-1 TGCGCCAGCAGCTTGGGCGGGACAGGGGACTACGAGCAGTACTTC CASSLGGTGDYEQYF
TRBD1 - TRBJ1-5 TRBV2 TGTGCCAGCAGTGGGACAGGGCTGGTTCAGCCCCAGCATTTT CASSGTGLVQPQHF
TRBD1 - TRBJ2-7 TRBV19 TGTGCCAGTAGTATAGGGACAGGGGGCCAGTCCTACGAGCAGTACTTC CASSIGTGGQSYEQYF
- - TRBJ2-3 TRBV28 TGTGCCAGCAGGTCCACTTTGGATACGCAGTATTTT CASRSTLDTQYF
TRBD2 - TRBJ2-7 TRBV4-3 TGCGCCAGCAGCCAAGAGGTGGGGGGGGACTACGAGCAGTACTTC CASSQEVGGDYEQYF